Presented here are 20 T cell receptor beta chains from one specimen sequenced in a study of CXCR3 chemokines and chemotherapy response in bladder cancer. TCRdb re-called the PCR reads through MiXCR, storing one row per CDR3 protein. The profile shows several thousand distinct CDR3 sequences, around an eighth of them singletons. This material was obtained from a patient whose treatment included neoadjuvant chemotherapy. Receptors originate from a human donor with bladder cancer that responded to neoadjuvant chemotherapy.

This chain links TRBV9 with TRBJ2-2, with 8 bases matching TRBD1. The CDR3 runs 15 residues. The V gene end was trimmed by 4 bases and the J gene end by 0 bases; junction bases not matched to a gene: 2. Germline V gene lookup returns CDR1 SGDLS and CDR2 YYNGEE. The CDR3 coding sequence is TGTGCCAGCAGCTTGACAGGGGCGAACACCGGGGAGCTGTTTTTT. This translates into CASSLTGANTGELFF.

By share, this clonotype counts as medium-sized. The V and J genes are TRBV6-1 and TRBJ2-1, with 11 nucleotides matching TRBD2. Germline trimming cut 6 bases from V and 4 bases from J; bases unmatched to any gene: 8. Germline CDR1 is MNHNS and CDR2 is SASEGT. The CDR3 has 16 residues. CDR3: CASSPLAGVSYNEQFF. Here the CDR3 DNA reads TGTGCCAGCAGCCCACTAGCGGGAGTGTCGTACAATGAGCAGTTCTTC.

The chain employs TRBV27 and TRBJ2-6; 9 bases are shared with TRBD1. Germline CDR1 and CDR2: MNHEY and SMNVEV (reference sequence). V gave up 6 bases and J gave up 0 bases; unmatched junction bases: 3. The CDR3 has 16 residues. The CDR3 here is CASRGQGNSGANVLTF. Here the CDR3 DNA reads TGTGCCAGCAGGGGACAGGGAAACTCTGGGGCCAACGTCCTGACTTTC.

Concerning this clonotype itself: A far bigger clonotype differs at one base, so this is likely a read error. This CDR3 reads CASSWGVGNHYEQFF. As DNA, the CDR3 is TGTGCCAGCAGTTGGGGAGTAGGGAACCACTACGAGCAGTTCTTC. The chain links TRBV27 to TRBJ2-1; weak D call: TRBD2 (5 bases). The CDR3 is 15 residues long. Germline lookup yields CDR1 MNHEY and CDR2 SMNVEV (reference sequence). V was shortened by 4 bases and J by 10 bases, with 20 bases between the two germline ends.

This clonotype counts as medium-sized (0.01 to 0.1%). The V and J genes are TRBV24-1 and TRBJ2-2; D unclear. Germline values: CDR1 KGHDR, CDR2 SFDVKD. With 3 bases removed from V and 1 base from J, the gap between germline ends came to 11 bases. The CDR3 is 16 residues long. The CDR3 loop is CATSDPGPKNTGELFF. Here the CDR3 DNA reads TGTGCCACCAGTGATCCTGGACCGAAGAACACCGGGGAGCTGTTTTTT.

Concerning this clonotype: A far larger clone is one base from this, pointing to a likely read error. J is TRBJ2-1 and V is TRBV6-5; D uncertain. V lost 5 bases and J 8 bases, leaving 13 bases between the germline ends. Per germline, CDR1 MNHEY and CDR2 SVGAGI. The CDR3 runs to 13 residues. CDR3 DNA sequence: TGTGCCAGCAGTCAGGACCCTGTCTATGAGCAGTTCTTC. Translating it yields CASSQDPVYEQFF.

The rearrangement uses TRBV6-5 and TRBJ2-1; TRBD2 might be the D (6 bases). Germline CDR1 reads MNHEY; CDR2 reads SVGAGI. CDR3 size: 17 residues. V gave up 0 bases and J gave up 0 bases, with 12 bases separating them. CDR3 loop: CASSYSSGPSSYNEQFF. The CDR3 coding sequence is TGTGCCAGCAGTTACTCCAGCGGGCCAAGCTCCTACAATGAGCAGTTCTTC.

This clonotype was observed many times. The V and J genes are TRBV6-2 or TRBV6-3 and TRBJ2-1; 9 nucleotides align to TRBD2. CDR1 is MNHEY and CDR2 is SVGEGT in the germline V gene. V trimming: 6 bases; J trimming: 6 bases; junction bases outside the gene matches: 9. The CDR3 runs 15 residues. In DNA form, the CDR3 reads TGTGCCAGCAGGCGAGGCGGGGGGGCGTTCAATGAGCAGTTCTTC. Amino acids: CASRRGGGAFNEQFF.

Many counts were recorded for this clonotype. The chain's CDR3 is CASSFGVLATSNEQFF. In DNA form, the CDR3 reads TGTGCCAGCAGCTTTGGGGTCCTAGCGACATCGAATGAGCAGTTCTTC. The chain carries TRBV11-3 and TRBJ2-1, with a tentative D call TRBD2 (6 bases). The germline gives CDR1 SGHNT, CDR2 YENEEA. The CDR3 extends over 16 amino acids. Trimming left V 3 bases short and J 7 bases short, with 19 bases between.

The chain links TRBV6-2 or TRBV6-3 to TRBJ1-1; 11 positions match TRBD1. The ends lost 1 base at V and 3 bases at J; junction bases unmatched: 7. The CDR3 runs 17 residues. Germline CDR1 reads MNHEY; CDR2 reads SVGEGT. The CDR3 bases are TGTGCCAGCAGTTACTTGCCCGGGACAGGGGGGGACACTGAAGCTTTCTTT. This gives the protein CASSYLPGTGGDTEAFF.

In its sample, this clonotype is medium-sized. V and J are TRBV19 and TRBJ2-3; D unresolved. Germline assignment: CDR1 LNHDA and CDR2 SQIVND (reference sequence). V gave up 6 bases and J gave up 1 base, with 8 bases separating them. The CDR3 totals 13 residues. CDR3 protein: CASSGPGTDTQYF. The CDR3 region has the DNA TGTGCCAGTAGCGGCCCTGGCACAGATACGCAGTATTTT.

At least ten counts were recorded for this clonotype. The chain employs TRBV6-5 and TRBJ2-7; 8 bases line up with TRBD2. Germline trimming cut 6 bases from V and 0 bases from J; bases unmatched to any gene: 10. Germline values: CDR1 MNHEY, CDR2 SVGAGI. The length of the CDR3 is 16 residues. The CDR3 sequence: CASSRGGGADSYEQYF. In nucleotides, the CDR3 is TGTGCCAGCAGCCGGGGGGGGGGCGCAGACTCCTACGAGCAGTACTTC.

In its sample, this clonotype was seen a few times. This chain uses TRBV12-3 or TRBV12-4 with TRBJ2-3; unclear D gene. V lost 6 bases and J 0 bases, leaving 10 bases between the germline ends. The CDR3 runs 14 residues. The CDR3 here is CASSPDRSTDTQYF. CDR3 nucleotides: TGTGCCAGCAGCCCCGACCGAAGCACAGATACGCAGTATTTT.

V is TRBV19 and J is TRBJ1-1, with 7 positions matching TRBD1. J was trimmed by 4 bases and V by 3 bases; bases with no gene match: 8. CDR1 LNHDA and CDR2 SQIVND come from the germline V gene (reference sequence). This CDR3 is 15 amino acids long. For the CDR3, the DNA is TGTGCCAGTAGTATCCCCGCAGGGGGAGTCACTGAAGCTTTCTTT. This gives the protein CASSIPAGGVTEAFF.

By proportion, this clonotype is medium-sized. The chain has TRBV7-2 and TRBJ2-1, with D perhaps matching TRBD1 (6 bases). Germline CDR1 is SGHTA and CDR2 is FQGNSA. The CDR3 is 15 residues long. The V and J ends lost 2 bases and 2 bases respectively, with 10 bases between them. This chain's CDR3 is CASSLTPGAYNEQFF. CDR3 DNA: TGTGCCAGCAGCTTAACTCCAGGGGCCTACAATGAGCAGTTCTTC.

In its sample, this clonotype ranks as medium-sized (0.01 to 0.1%). This sequence joins TRBV6-5 and TRBJ1-1; 9 positions match TRBD1. Trimming at V came to 6 bases and at J to 0 bases, leaving 2 bases not matched to a gene. The CDR3 spans 14 residues. The germline V gene encodes CDR1 MNHEY and CDR2 SVGAGI. This CDR3 reads CASRQGAMNTEAFF. In nucleotides, the CDR3 is TGTGCCAGCAGACAGGGGGCTATGAACACTGAAGCTTTCTTT.

By proportion, this clonotype is medium-sized. This chain connects TRBV6-1 to TRBJ2-7; 12 nucleotides agree with TRBD2. CDR3 size: 16 residues. V lost 6 bases, J lost 1 base, and 7 bases stayed unmatched. Germline V gene lookup returns CDR1 MNHNS and CDR2 SASEGT. In nucleotides, the CDR3 is TGTGCCAGCAGACGGACTAGCGGGATCTTTTCCTACGAGCAGTACTTC. This translates into CASRRTSGIFSYEQYF.

This clonotype appeared many times. This chain uses TRBV27 with TRBJ2-7; D is unclear. In germline, CDR1 is MNHEY, CDR2 SMNVEV (reference sequence). Trimming shortened V by 5 bases and J by 0 bases, and 11 bases separated the two germline ends. CDR3 length: 14 residues. CDR3 bases: TGTGCCAGCAGTCCTCAGGTTTTCTCCTACGAGCAGTACTTC. Translated: CASSPQVFSYEQYF.

With respect to this clonotype: A clone one base away is much larger, so this may be a read error. The chain uses TRBV5-6 and TRBJ2-1; no clear D gene. Trimming took 0 bases from V and 8 from J, leaving 3 bases between them. Germline lookup yields CDR1 SGHDT and CDR2 YYEEEE. This CDR3 is 11 amino acids long. CDR3 DNA: TGTGCCAGCAGCTTGGCCTATGAGCAGTTCTTC. This codes for CASSLAYEQFF. Complete variable domain (other parts from reference TRBV5-6 and TRBJ2-1): DAGVTQSPTHLIKTRGQQVTLRCSPKSGHDTVSWYQQALGQGPQFIFQYYEEEERQRGNFPDRFSGHQFPNYSSELNVNALLLGDSALYLCASSLAYEQFFGPGTRLTVL.

This clonotype ranks as medium-sized. The V gene is TRBV6-6, the J gene TRBJ1-5, with a possible D match to TRBD1 (5 bases). With 4 bases removed from V and 6 bases from J, the gap between germline ends came to 16 bases. CDR3 size: 15 residues. CDR1 MNHNY and CDR2 SVGAGI come from the germline V gene (reference sequence). CDR3 DNA sequence: TGTGCCAGCAGTTCCCCGGGGGATGGCGGTCAGCCCCAGCATTTT. Translation: CASSSPGDGGQPQHF.